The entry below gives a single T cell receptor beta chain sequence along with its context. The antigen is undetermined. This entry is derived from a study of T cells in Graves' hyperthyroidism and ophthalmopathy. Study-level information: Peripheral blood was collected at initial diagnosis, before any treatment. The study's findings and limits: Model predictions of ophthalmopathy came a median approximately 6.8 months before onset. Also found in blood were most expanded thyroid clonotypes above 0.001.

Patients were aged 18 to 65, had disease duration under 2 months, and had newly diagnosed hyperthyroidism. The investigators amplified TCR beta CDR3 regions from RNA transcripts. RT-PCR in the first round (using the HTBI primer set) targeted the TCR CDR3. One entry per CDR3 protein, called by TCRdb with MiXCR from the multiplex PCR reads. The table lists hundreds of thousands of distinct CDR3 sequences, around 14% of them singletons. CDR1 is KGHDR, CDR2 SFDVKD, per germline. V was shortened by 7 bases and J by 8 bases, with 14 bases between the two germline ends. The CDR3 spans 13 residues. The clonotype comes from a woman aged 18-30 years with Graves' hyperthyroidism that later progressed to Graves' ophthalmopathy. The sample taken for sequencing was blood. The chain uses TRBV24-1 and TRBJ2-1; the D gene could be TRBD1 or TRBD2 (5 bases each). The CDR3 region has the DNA TGTGCCACCAGCACCGGGGCCTTGGATGAGCAGTTCTTC. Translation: CATSTGALDEQFF.